This T cell receptor (beta chain) came from a study of T cell responses to AZD1222 COVID-19 vaccine. Findings and limits, study-wide: A rise in Spike-specific TCR breadth and depth followed two AZD1222 doses.

Comments on this clone: Antigen unknown. Other DNA sequences from this sample encode an identical CDR3 as well.

Generated by immunoSEQ multiplex PCR, the TCRdb table keeps only in-frame clones and is missing some. The sample has 100,000 or so clones; 90% are singletons. The CDR3 spans 13 residues. Germline CDR1 is SGHRS and CDR2 is YFSETQ. The V end lost 2 bases, the J end lost 1 base, and 5 bases lay between the germline ends. The chain is built from TRBV5-1 and TRBJ2-3; D is possibly TRBD1 (5 bases). This clonotype originated in an adult in good health. Sequenced material: peripheral blood, taken on day 0 of AZD1222 vaccination. The DNA of the CDR3 is TGCGCCAGCAGCTTACAGGGCACAGATACGCAGTATTTT. Encoded protein: CASSLQGTDTQYF.